The 20 T cell receptor beta chains below come from one sample, sequenced in a study of beta chain features in type 1 diabetes (dated by TCRdb to the late 2010s). Libraries came from the immunoSEQ multiplex PCR assay. All of the isolated RNA was reverse transcribed with the High Capacity cDNA Reverse Transcription Kit, so expressed TCRB transcripts were sequenced. TCRdb holds this immuneACCESS table with in-frame rearrangements only. Some clones are missing; in checked studies, unresolved V genes explain under half, and the rest has no known cause. In all, the sample holds 450,000 or so clones, and approximately 10% of those were seen once. The top ten constitute approximately 0.05% of the sample. The source material was naive CD4+ T cells from blood. Per the publication, the cell subset or site label means: true naive CD4+ T cells. Receptors were obtained from a woman in her late teens or twenties in good health.

This clone was counted between two and nine times. The chain uses TRBV7-2 and TRBJ2-7, with D perhaps given as TRBD1 or TRBD2 (5 bases each). Germline assignment: CDR1 SGHTA and CDR2 FQGNSA. The CDR3 spans 15 residues. The V end lost 5 bases, the J end lost 3 bases, and 17 bases lay between the germline ends. The CDR3 reads CASSIEGRIFYEQYF. The CDR3 DNA reads TGTGCCAGCAGCATAGAGGGACGGATCTTCTACGAGCAGTACTTC.

The chain joins TRBV19 to TRBJ2-3; D is unclear. In germline, CDR1 is LNHDA, CDR2 SQIVND (reference sequence). This CDR3 is 13 amino acids long. The ends were cut back, 6 bases at V and 2 bases at J, with 9 bases in the middle. CDR3 in amino acids: CASSSRFTDTQYF. In nucleotides, the CDR3 is TGTGCCAGTAGCTCCCGTTTCACAGATACGCAGTATTTT.

The chain is built from TRBV4-1 and TRBJ2-3; D remains unclear. CDR3 length: 15 residues. CDR1 is MGHRA and CDR2 is YSYEKL in the germline V gene. Trimming pared 1 base from V and 0 bases from J, leaving 8 bases between. As DNA, the CDR3 is TGCGCCAGCAGCCAAGTTGCCCTTAGCACAGATACGCAGTATTTT. It encodes CASSQVALSTDTQYF.

This clone was counted a few times. The rearrangement joins TRBV4-2 to TRBJ1-2; 7 nucleotides line up with TRBD1. The CDR3 totals 17 residues. Germline trimming cut 0 bases from V and 4 bases from J; bases unmatched to any gene: 11. Germline V gene sequence: CDR1 LGHNA, CDR2 YNFKEQ. The CDR3 DNA is TGTGCCAGCAGCCAAGATCAGCTGACAGGGACCTCCTATGGCTACACCTTC. Its protein is CASSQDQLTGTSYGYTF.

This clone was observed a handful of times. The V call is TRBV7-2, the J call TRBJ2-3, with 7 bases that match TRBD1. After removal of 5 bases from V and 3 bases from J, the junction contained 5 bases not matched to a gene. The germline V gene encodes CDR1 SGHTA and CDR2 FQGNSA. This CDR3 spans 14 amino acids. Written as DNA, the CDR3 is TGTGCCAGCAGCAGCCGGGACAGAACAGATACGCAGTATTTT. Protein: CASSSRDRTDTQYF.

This chain uses TRBV19 with TRBJ1-1; unclear D gene. This CDR3 has 15 amino acids. Trimming took 4 bases from V and 1 from J, leaving 13 bases between them. CDR1 is LNHDA and CDR2 is SQIVND in the germline V gene (reference sequence). The CDR3 is CASSTPVRRNTEAFF. The CDR3 DNA reads TGTGCCAGTAGTACACCCGTACGTCGGAACACTGAAGCTTTCTTT.

The V and J genes are TRBV6-5 and TRBJ2-5; a possible D gene is TRBD1 (6 bases). V dropped 6 bases and J dropped 2 bases, with 16 bases sitting between them. Germline-derived CDR1 and CDR2 are MNHEY and SVGAGI. This CDR3 region has 15 residues. CDR3 loop: CASSQTGSQQETQYF. The CDR3 bases are TGTGCCAGCAGCCAAACAGGGAGCCAACAAGAGACCCAGTACTTC.

The chain carries TRBV30 and TRBJ2-2, with no clear D. V shed 2 bases and J shed 6 bases, with 4 bases lying between them. This CDR3 is built from 11 residues. Germline values: CDR1 GTSNPN, CDR2 SVGIG (reference sequence). The CDR3 nucleotides read TGTGCCTGGAGTCGGGCCGGGGAGCTGTTTTTT. It translates to CAWSRAGELFF.

This clone has just a few counts. This chain connects TRBV7-9 to TRBJ1-2; 7 positions match TRBD1. Germline trimming cut 4 bases from V and 4 bases from J; bases unmatched to any gene: 3. CDR3 length: 13 residues. Looked up from germline, CDR1 is SEHNR and CDR2 is FQNEAQ (reference sequence). The CDR3 bases are TGTGCCAGCAGCTACGGGACAGCCTATGGCTACACCTTC. It is translated as CASSYGTAYGYTF.

A few counts support this clone. The rearrangement joins TRBV5-1 to TRBJ2-1; possibly TRBD2 for D (6 bases). Between the trimmed V and J ends, which lost 0 bases and 8 bases, there was a span of 12 bases. The CDR3 consists of 14 residues. The V gene's germline CDR1 is SGHRS and CDR2 YFSETQ. This chain's CDR3 is CASSLGLDIDEQFF. The CDR3 region has the DNA TGCGCCAGCAGCTTGGGACTAGATATCGATGAGCAGTTCTTC.

This clone was found a few times. The chain recombines TRBV19 with TRBJ1-1; D ambiguous. The V gene lost 4 bases and the J gene lost 0 bases, with 6 bases spanning the gap. The CDR3 totals 13 residues. The germline V gene encodes CDR1 LNHDA and CDR2 SQIVND (reference sequence). The CDR3 region has the DNA TGTGCCAGTAGTAGGAGGGTGAACACTGAAGCTTTCTTT. Residues: CASSRRVNTEAFF.

This clone showed up just a few times. This sequence joins TRBV27 and TRBJ1-6, with 7 nucleotides matching TRBD1. CDR1 and CDR2 (germline): MNHEY, SMNVEV (reference sequence). Trimming took 5 bases from V and 10 from J; bases not matched to a gene: 17. The CDR3 runs to 17 residues. Here the CDR3 DNA reads TGTGCCAGCAGTGAGGAACAAAGACAGGGACGACAGTCACCCCTCCACTTT. Translated: CASSEEQRQGRQSPLHF.

A few counts support this clone. The CDR3 nucleotides are TGCAGCGTTAAAACAGGGGGCGAAAGAAACACCATATATTTT. It specifies CSVKTGGERNTIYF. The rearrangement links TRBV29-1 to TRBJ1-3; TRBD1 matches 9 bases. CDR1 and CDR2 (germline): SQVTM, ANQGSEA. V shed 5 bases and J 5 bases; nucleotides not matched to a gene: 7. The CDR3 is 14 residues long.

This clone showed up just a few times. The same CDR3 can be traced to other DNA sequences in this sample. The chain is built from TRBV20-1 and TRBJ2-3, with D hard to call. V was shortened by 3 bases and J by 6 bases, with 7 bases between the two germline ends. The germline V gene has CDR1 DFQATT and CDR2 SNEGSKA (reference sequence). The CDR3 is 11 amino acids. CDR3 residues: CSASGADTQYF. The CDR3 DNA sequence: TGCAGTGCTAGCGGCGCGGATACGCAGTATTTT.

The rearrangement joins TRBV15 to TRBJ2-3, with D uncertain. Trimming pared 0 bases from V and 6 bases from J, leaving 7 bases between. The length of the CDR3 is 13 residues. Germline V lookup: CDR1 LNHNV, CDR2 YYDKDF (reference sequence). CDR3 DNA: TGTGCCACCAGCAGAGATCTTGTGGATACGCAGTATTTT. This encodes CATSRDLVDTQYF.

The CDR3 protein is CASSPFSGANVLTF. The CDR3 coding sequence is TGTGCCAGCAGTCCCTTCTCTGGGGCCAACGTCCTGACTTTC. The rearrangement joins TRBV25-1 to TRBJ2-6; no clear D. The ends were cut back, 5 bases at V and 0 bases at J, with 5 bases in the middle. The CDR3 runs to 14 residues. Looked up from germline, CDR1 is MGHDK and CDR2 is SYGVNS.

V is TRBV7-3 and J is TRBJ1-1; D gene uncertain. The ends were cut back, 5 bases at V and 0 bases at J, with 7 bases in the middle. The V gene's germline CDR1 is SGHTA and CDR2 FQGTGA. The CDR3 is 13 amino acids. This CDR3 reads CASSQQMNTEAFF. As DNA, the CDR3 is TGTGCCAGCAGCCAACAAATGAACACTGAAGCTTTCTTT. The full variable domain, completed using reference TRBV7-3 and TRBJ1-1, is GAGVSQTPSNKVTEKGKYVELRCDPISGHTALYWYRQSLGQGPEFLIYFQGTGAADDSGLPNDRFFAVRPEGSVSTLKIQRTERGDSAVYLCASSQQMNTEAFFGQGTRLTVV.

In this sample, this clone turned up a few times. J is TRBJ2-5 and V is TRBV28; D possibly corresponds to TRBD2 (6 bases). Trimming removed 10 bases at V and 9 bases at J, with 21 bases between. The CDR3 length is 13 residues. Germline V gene lookup returns CDR1 MDHEN and CDR2 SYDVKM. CDR3 residues: CATTGVRRRAQYF. The CDR3 DNA follows: TGTGCCACGACGGGCGTCAGGAGGAGGGCCCAGTACTTC.

This clone showed up just a few times. CDR3 in amino acids: CASSLVSSAYEQYF. CDR3 nucleotides: TGTGCCAGCAGCTTAGTATCCTCAGCCTACGAGCAGTACTTC. The chain joins TRBV7-2 to TRBJ2-7; D is unresolved. Germline loops: CDR1 SGHTA, CDR2 FQGNSA. The CDR3 runs 14 residues. V lost 1 base and J 2 bases, leaving 9 bases between the germline ends.

The chain combines TRBV29-1 with TRBJ2-5; D ambiguous. Matching the DNA end better, TRBJ2-7 makes the J call doubtful. Germline V gene sequence: CDR1 SQVTM, CDR2 ANQGSEA. The CDR3 length is 11 residues. The CDR3 region has the DNA TGCAGCGTTGATGTTGGATACGAGCAGTACTTC. This encodes CSVDVGYEQYF.